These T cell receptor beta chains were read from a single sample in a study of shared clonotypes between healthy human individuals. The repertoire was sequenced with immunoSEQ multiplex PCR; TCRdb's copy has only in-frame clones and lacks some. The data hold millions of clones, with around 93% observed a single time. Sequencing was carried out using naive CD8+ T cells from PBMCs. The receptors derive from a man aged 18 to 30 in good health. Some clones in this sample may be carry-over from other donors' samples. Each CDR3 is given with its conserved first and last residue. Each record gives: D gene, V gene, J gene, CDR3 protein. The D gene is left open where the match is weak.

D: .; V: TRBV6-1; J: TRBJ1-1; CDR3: CASSEGATEYTEAFF
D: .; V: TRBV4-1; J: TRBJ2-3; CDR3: CASSQGYGADTQYF
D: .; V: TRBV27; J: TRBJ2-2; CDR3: CASSPRFGELFF
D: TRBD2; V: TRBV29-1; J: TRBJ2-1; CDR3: CSAIRTSGGYNEQFF
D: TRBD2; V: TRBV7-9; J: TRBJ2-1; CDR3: CASSGTNGNEQFF
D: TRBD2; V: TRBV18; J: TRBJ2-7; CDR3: CASSPPRLAGTVGEQYF
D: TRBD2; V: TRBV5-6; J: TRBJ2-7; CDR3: CASSSSPLAGEQYF
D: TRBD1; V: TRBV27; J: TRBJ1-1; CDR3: CASGNRGYTEAFF
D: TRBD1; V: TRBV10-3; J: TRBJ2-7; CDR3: CAIRSTQTGGETYEQYF
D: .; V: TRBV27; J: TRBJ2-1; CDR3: CASSLSRAAWFYNEQFF
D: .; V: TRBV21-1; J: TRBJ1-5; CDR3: CASSAAPRTANQPQHF
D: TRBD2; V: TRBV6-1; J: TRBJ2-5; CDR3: CASSEARLAGLPVQETQYF
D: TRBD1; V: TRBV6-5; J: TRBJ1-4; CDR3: CASGLGQGGWEKLFF
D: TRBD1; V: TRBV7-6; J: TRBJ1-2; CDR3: CASSSTLGQGGGYTF
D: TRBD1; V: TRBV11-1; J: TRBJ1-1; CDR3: CASSLGQGVTEAFF
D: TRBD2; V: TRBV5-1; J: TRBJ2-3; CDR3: CASSIIAGGLRDTQYF
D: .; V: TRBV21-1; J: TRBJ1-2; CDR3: CASSKEGAPLVVGGYTF
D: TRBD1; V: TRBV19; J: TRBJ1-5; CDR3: CASEYGAGTADFDQPQHF
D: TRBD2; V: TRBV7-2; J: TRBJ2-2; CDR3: CASSVTSGYTGELFF
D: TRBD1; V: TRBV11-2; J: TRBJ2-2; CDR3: CASRGRDRAVGELFF
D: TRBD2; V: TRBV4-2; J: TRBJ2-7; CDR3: CASSAREGYEQYF
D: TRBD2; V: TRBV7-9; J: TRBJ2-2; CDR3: CASSWGPGTTTGELFF
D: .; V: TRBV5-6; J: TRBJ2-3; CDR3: CASSLLTDTQYF
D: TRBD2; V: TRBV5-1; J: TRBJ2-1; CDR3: CASSLGLAGVNEQFF
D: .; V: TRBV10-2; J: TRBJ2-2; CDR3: CASSDRDAGELFF
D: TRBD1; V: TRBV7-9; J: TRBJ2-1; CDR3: CASSPSRDRYNEQFF
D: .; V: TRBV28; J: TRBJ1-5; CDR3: CASKEGRDWSQPQHF
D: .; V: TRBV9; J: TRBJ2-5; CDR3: CASSASGTQETQYF
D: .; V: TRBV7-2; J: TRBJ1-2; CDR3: CASSSPAGGYGYTF
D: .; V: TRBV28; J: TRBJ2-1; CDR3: CATHPLGEHNEQFF
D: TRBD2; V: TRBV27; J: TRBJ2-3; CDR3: CASSLRTSSDTQYF
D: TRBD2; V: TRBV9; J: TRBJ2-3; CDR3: CASSAAAGLAGGPRDTQYF
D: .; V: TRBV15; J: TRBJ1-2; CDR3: CATSRGTNNYGYTF
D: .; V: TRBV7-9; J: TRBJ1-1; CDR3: CASSLSRDFGGEAFF
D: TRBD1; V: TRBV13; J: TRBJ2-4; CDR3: CASSFTGDSEYF
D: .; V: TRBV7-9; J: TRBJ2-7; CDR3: CASTIQGHEQYF
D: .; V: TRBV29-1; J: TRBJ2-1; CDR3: CSVGGGNDPNEQFF